This TCR beta chain was documented in a study of cytomegalovirus exposure and HLA in healthy donors. This clone came up a few times. Its antigen is not identified. Study-level results: The majority of TCR sequences were rare, yet some public TCRs appeared in many donors.

The assay was immunoSEQ multiplex PCR, and TCRdb's table has in-frame clones only and misses some. The table has 150,000 to 200,000 clones, more than 70% seen once. The germline CDR1 and CDR2 sequences are LNHDA and SQIVND (reference sequence). The CDR3 is 15 residues long. V lost 3 bases and J lost 8; bases outside the gene matches: 7. V usage is TRBV19 and J usage is TRBJ1-6; TRBD1 matches at 7 bases. Sequencing used PBMCs. The origin of this receptor is a woman aged 18-35 years in good health and CMV-seronegative. The CDR3 sequence: CASSIPDRPYSPLHF. In nucleotides, the CDR3 is TGTGCCAGTAGTATCCCGGACAGGCCTTATTCACCCCTCCACTTT.